These 22 T cell receptor beta chains came from one sample sequenced in a study of radiation and T cells in renal cell carcinoma. Specified time point: blood 2 weeks post-SBRT. Sample treatment: 15 Gy SBRT to primary tumor, nephrectomy 4 weeks later. Generated by immunoSEQ multiplex PCR, the TCRdb table keeps only in-frame clones and is missing some. The profile shows over 60,000 clones, around 78% of them singletons. The source was blood, collected from a patient whose treatment included radiotherapy and nephrectomy. The receptors stem from a man between 60 and 75 years old with renal cell carcinoma.

The V and J genes are TRBV6-1 and TRBJ2-7; 8 nucleotides match TRBD2. This CDR3 region has 12 residues. Per the germline V gene, CDR1 is MNHNS and CDR2 is SASEGT. Germline trimming cut 2 bases from V and 12 bases from J; bases unmatched to any gene: 6. CDR3 coding DNA: TGTGCCAGCAGTGAAAGAGCGGGAGTGCCGTACGTC. Its protein is CASSERAGVPYV.

The J gene is TRBJ1-4, the V gene TRBV27, with a weak D call TRBD1 (5 bases). The germline V and J ends were trimmed by 2 bases and 8 bases, with 15 bases remaining between them. Germline V CDR1 and CDR2: MNHEY, SMNVEV (reference sequence). The CDR3 spans 15 residues. The CDR3 sequence is CASSLGSAGFEKLFF. The CDR3, as DNA: TGTGCCAGCAGTTTAGGGAGCGCAGGGTTCGAAAAACTGTTTTTT.

The J gene is TRBJ2-2, the V gene TRBV2, with TRBD1 as a possible D gene (5 bases). The CDR3 length is 15 residues. Germline CDR1 reads SNHLY; CDR2 reads FYNNEI. Trimming stripped 7 bases from V and 2 bases from J, with 14 bases between. CDR3 protein: CASTRSRVNTGELFF. CDR3 sequence (DNA): TGTGCCAGCACCCGGAGCAGGGTTAACACCGGGGAGCTGTTTTTT. The full variable domain, its missing parts supplied by reference TRBV2 and TRBJ2-2, is EPEVTQTPSHQVTQMGQEVILRCVPISNHLYFYWYRQILGQKVEFLVSFYNNEISEKSEIFDDQFSVERPDGSNFTLKIRSTKLEDSAMYFCASTRSRVNTGELFFGEGSRLTVL.

The chain carries TRBV7-2 and TRBJ1-1, with 12 nucleotides matching TRBD1. J gave up 6 bases and V 1 base, and 9 bases lay outside the gene matches. The CDR3 spans 17 residues. Germline V gene sequence: CDR1 SGHTA, CDR2 FQGNSA. This chain's CDR3 is CASSLGRAGQGASEAFF. In DNA, the CDR3 is TGTGCCAGCAGCTTAGGTCGCGCGGGACAGGGGGCTTCTGAAGCTTTCTTT.

This rearrangement joins TRBV5-4 to TRBJ2-3, with 7 bases that match TRBD2. This CDR3 comprises 15 residues. V dropped 6 bases and J dropped 0; count of bases not matched to a gene: 7. The V gene's germline CDR1 is SGHNT and CDR2 YYREEE (reference sequence). The CDR3 DNA follows: TGTGCCAGCACCTCCCGGGGGGACAGCACAGATACGCAGTATTTT. Its protein product is CASTSRGDSTDTQYF. Full variable domain (rest looked up from reference TRBV5-4 and TRBJ2-3): ETGVTQSPTHLIKTRGQQVTLRCSSQSGHNTVSWYQQALGQGPQFIFQYYREEENGRGNFPPRFSGLQFPNYSSELNVNALELDDSALYLCASTSRGDSTDTQYFGPGTRLTVL.

V and J are TRBV10-1 and TRBJ2-2; D not resolved. Trimming removed 4 bases at V and 1 base at J, with 7 bases between. CDR1 is WNHNN and CDR2 is SYGVQD in the germline V gene (reference sequence). This CDR3 region has 14 residues. This CDR3 is CASSVGQNTGELFF. The DNA for the CDR3 is TGCGCCAGCAGTGTCGGTCAGAACACCGGGGAGCTGTTTTTT.

The V call is TRBV10-1, the J call TRBJ2-1; 7 bases are shared with TRBD1. CDR3 size: 15 residues. Germline V gene data show CDR1 as WNHNN and CDR2 as SYGVQD (reference sequence). The ends lost 5 bases at V and 2 bases at J; junction bases unmatched: 6. The CDR3 nucleotides are TGCGCCAGCAGTCCGGGACAGACTACCTACAATGAGCAGTTCTTC. Translation gives CASSPGQTTYNEQFF.

The J gene is TRBJ1-5, the V gene TRBV28, with D possibly being TRBD1 (5 bases). CDR3 length equals 15 residues. The ends were cut back, 5 bases at V and 4 bases at J, with 15 bases in the middle. Germline assignment: CDR1 MDHEN and CDR2 SYDVKM. CDR3 bases: TGTGCCAGCAGTGCAAGACAGCGGCGGAATCAGCCCCAGCATTTT. Its translation is CASSARQRRNQPQHF.

This CDR3 reads CASSPGGGRGEQYV. As DNA, the CDR3 is TGTGCCAGCAGCCCCGGGGGGGGGCGAGGGGAGCAGTACGTC. The chain joins TRBV5-6 to TRBJ2-7; 8 bases map to TRBD2. CDR3 length: 14 amino acids. V was clipped by 4 bases and J by 7 bases; unmatched bases: 10. Germline values: CDR1 SGHDT, CDR2 YYEEEE.

This clone was counted at least ten times. The chain has TRBV7-6 and TRBJ2-7; D unresolved. This CDR3 has 13 residues. Germline V gives CDR1 SGHVS, CDR2 FNYEAQ. Trimming left V 5 bases short and J 3 bases short, with 11 bases between. The CDR3 region is CASSNGPNYEQYF. In DNA form, the CDR3 reads TGTGCCAGCAGCAACGGACCGAACTACGAGCAGTACTTC. The variable domain in full, with the rest retrieved from reference TRBV7-6 and TRBJ2-7, is GAGVSQSPRYKVTKRGQDVALRCDPISGHVSLYWYRQALGQGPEFLTYFNYEAQQDKSGLPNDRFSAERPEGSISTLTIQRTEQRDSAMYRCASSNGPNYEQYFGPGTRLTVT.

J is TRBJ1-2 and V is TRBV7-9; 11 bases are shared with TRBD1. The trim removed 7 bases at V and 8 bases at J, leaving 6 bases unmatched. The CDR3 is 13 amino acids. Germline assignment: CDR1 SEHNR and CDR2 FQNEAQ (reference sequence). CDR3 coding DNA: TGTGCCAGCACCCGGGACAGGGGGATCGGCTACACCTTC. This codes for CASTRDRGIGYTF.

In this sample, this clone turned up a few times. This chain connects TRBV6-1 to TRBJ2-7; D is tentatively TRBD1 or TRBD2 (5 bases each). Trimming removed 9 bases at V and 5 bases at J, with 14 bases between. The CDR3 has 12 residues. Looked up from germline, CDR1 is MNHNS and CDR2 is SASEGT. CDR3 in amino acids: CASGPRGDEQYV. The CDR3 DNA reads as TGTGCCAGTGGCCCCAGAGGGGACGAGCAGTACGTC.

This clone was detected only once. The rearrangement joins TRBV7-2 to TRBJ2-5; 15 nucleotides agree with TRBD2. The V gene end was trimmed by 5 bases and the J gene end by 3 bases; junction bases not matched to a gene: 4. In germline, CDR1 is SGHTA, CDR2 FQGNSA. The CDR3 is 16 residues long. The CDR3 is CASSPGLAGGKETQYF. The CDR3 region has the DNA TGTGCCAGCAGCCCTGGACTAGCGGGAGGGAAAGAGACCCAGTACTTC.

This clone occurred a few times. The rearrangement links TRBV18 to TRBJ1-1; 8 positions match TRBD1. CDR1 and CDR2 (germline): KGHSH, LQKENI. The trim removed 6 bases at V and 3 bases at J, leaving 9 bases unmatched. The CDR3 runs 15 residues. For the CDR3, the DNA is TGTGCCAGCTCTTCAGGACAGGGTATCGACACTGAAGCTTTCTTT. This gives the protein CASSSGQGIDTEAFF.

This sequence joins TRBV11-3 and TRBJ2-3; D is unresolved. This CDR3 region has 13 residues. V was pared by 5 bases and J by 7 bases, with 13 bases between. Germline V gene lookup returns CDR1 SGHNT and CDR2 YENEEA. The CDR3 sequence is CASSLLRLYTQYF. The CDR3 region has the DNA TGTGCCAGCAGCCTACTTAGGCTCTATACGCAGTATTTT.

V gene TRBV18 combines with J gene TRBJ1-2; no reliable D call. V was cut by 3 bases and J by 4 bases, with 24 bases left in between. The V gene's germline CDR1 is KGHSH and CDR2 LQKENI. There are 18 residues in the CDR3. CDR3 amino acids: CASSPTPGPSHSFYGYTF. The CDR3 nucleotides are TGTGCCAGCTCACCTACTCCCGGGCCCTCCCATTCGTTCTATGGCTACACCTTC.

The chain joins TRBV9 to TRBJ1-2, with a weak D call TRBD1 (5 bases). Per germline, CDR1 SGDLS and CDR2 YYNGEE. The CDR3 runs to 16 residues. V was pared by 2 bases and J by 4 bases, with 18 bases between. CDR3 sequence (DNA): TGTGCCAGCAGCGTGGGAGGGGTGCTCGGACCCTATGGCTACACCTTC. Translated: CASSVGGVLGPYGYTF.

The genes are TRBV25-1 and TRBJ1-5, with TRBD1 identical over 8 bases. Germline values: CDR1 MGHDK, CDR2 SYGVNS. V was pared by 8 bases and J by 2 bases, with 5 bases of the junction left unmatched. This CDR3 is built from 14 residues. DNA for the CDR3: TGTGCCAGCTCAGGGGGCTCTGGCAATCAGCCCCAGCATTTT. It is translated as CASSGGSGNQPQHF.

This clone has ten or more counts. V is TRBV10-1 and J is TRBJ1-1, with D unresolved. CDR1 is WNHNN and CDR2 is SYGVQD in the germline V gene (reference sequence). This CDR3 is 13 amino acids long. V lost 0 bases and J lost 4, with 6 bases in between. The CDR3 nucleotides are TGCGCCAGCAGTGAGTCACGTATCACTGAAGCTTTCTTT. Its translation is CASSESRITEAFF.

V gene TRBV19 combines with J gene TRBJ1-1; D is unclear. V dropped 3 bases and J dropped 0 bases, with 8 bases sitting between them. Germline V gene sequence: CDR1 LNHDA, CDR2 SQIVND (reference sequence). This CDR3 is built from 14 residues. Here the CDR3 DNA reads TGTGCCAGTAGTATGCCGGGGATGAACACTGAAGCTTTCTTT. Protein sequence: CASSMPGMNTEAFF.

The chain links TRBV19 to TRBJ2-5, with 9 bases identical to TRBD2. Germline assignment: CDR1 LNHDA and CDR2 SQIVND (reference sequence). The CDR3 runs 15 residues. V was pared by 1 base and J by 5 bases, with 5 bases of the junction left unmatched. CDR3 nucleotide sequence: TGTGCCAGTAGTATAGGGCTAGCGGGGACCGAGACCCAGTACTTC. Its translation: CASSIGLAGTETQYF.

The chain uses TRBV5-6 and TRBJ1-5; D gene uncertain. CDR1 SGHDT and CDR2 YYEEEE come from the germline V gene. CDR3 length equals 13 residues. V lost 4 bases and J lost 2, with 7 bases in between. CDR3 loop: CASSPRGNQPQHF. CDR3 nucleotide sequence: TGTGCCAGCAGCCCCCGGGGCAATCAGCCCCAGCATTTT.